The TCR beta chain described here comes from a study of blood T cell repertoires in COVID-19. On the study more broadly: Samples of COVID-19 (acute and convalescent) were obtained from the United States, Italy and Spain.

Per germline, CDR1 KGHSH and CDR2 LQKENI. The CDR3 sequence is 14 residues long. After removal of 3 bases from V and 12 bases from J, the junction contained 9 bases not matched to a gene. Original analysis: Cell counts per sample came from amplifying reference gene primers. TCRdb's copy holds only in-frame clones and misses some; the assay was immunoSEQ multiplex PCR. V and J calls and clone size are those listed in that table; D and trimming were worked out from the DNA. The top ten hold about 3.5% of the sample, which has 150,000 to 200,000 clones, more than 75% seen once. The table lists this clone with a count of one.

The gene calls are TRBV18 and TRBJ2-1; TRBD2 matches at 9 bases. The sequenced material came from peripheral blood. The TCR sequence derives from a man aged 70 or older with acute or convalescent COVID-19. The CDR3 is CASSPGGGAFRQFF. As DNA, the CDR3 is TGTGCCAGCTCACCGGGCGGGGGGGCATTTCGGCAGTTCTTC.